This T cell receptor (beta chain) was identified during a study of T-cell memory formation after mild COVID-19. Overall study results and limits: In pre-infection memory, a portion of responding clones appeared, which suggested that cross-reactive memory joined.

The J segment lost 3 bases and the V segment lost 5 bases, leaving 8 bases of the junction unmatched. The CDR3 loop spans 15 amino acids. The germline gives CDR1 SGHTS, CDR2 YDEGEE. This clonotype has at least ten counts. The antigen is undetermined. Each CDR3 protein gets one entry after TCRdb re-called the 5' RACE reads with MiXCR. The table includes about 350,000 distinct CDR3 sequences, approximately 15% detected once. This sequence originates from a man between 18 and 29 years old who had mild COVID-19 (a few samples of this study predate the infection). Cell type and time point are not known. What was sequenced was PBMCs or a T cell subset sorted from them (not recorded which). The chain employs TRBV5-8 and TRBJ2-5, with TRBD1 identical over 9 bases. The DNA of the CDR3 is TGTGCCAGCAGGCCTAAACAGGGGGCCAAAGAGACCCAGTACTTC. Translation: CASRPKQGAKETQYF.